A selection of T cell receptor beta chains follows, all from one sample in a study of blood T cell repertoires in COVID-19. Profiling relied on immunoSEQ multiplex PCR, and the TCRdb table lists in-frame clones only, not all of them. The table has some 250,000 clones, approximately 77% seen once. Material for sequencing was peripheral blood. The source is a woman aged 18-29 years with acute or convalescent COVID-19. CDR3s include the opening cysteine and the closing phenylalanine or tryptophan. The order of the fields is V gene, D gene, J gene, clone size, CDR3 protein, CDR3 DNA. The D gene is left open where the match is weak. Clone size is given for some rows only: seen once, a few or many times, or a class if the clone is expanded.

v_call: TRBV13; d_call: TRBD1; j_call: TRBJ1-1; clone_size: .; cdr3_aa: CASSRGQLGRTEAFF; cdr3_nt: TGTGCCAGCAGCAGGGGACAGCTAGGGAGAACTGAAGCTTTCTTT
v_call: TRBV6-1; d_call: TRBD2; j_call: TRBJ2-2; clone_size: .; cdr3_aa: CASSEDWGTWTSGSTTGELFF; cdr3_nt: TGTGCCAGCAGTGAAGACTGGGGGACTTGGACTAGCGGGAGTACCACCGGGGAGCTGTTTTTT
v_call: TRBV7-2; d_call: TRBD2; j_call: TRBJ2-7; clone_size: .; cdr3_aa: CASRYSSGSAYEQYF; cdr3_nt: TGTGCCAGCAGGTATTCTAGCGGGAGTGCCTACGAGCAGTACTTC
v_call: TRBV28; d_call: .; j_call: TRBJ2-1; clone_size: .; cdr3_aa: CASRTYGNEQFF; cdr3_nt: TGTGCCAGCAGAACATATGGCAATGAGCAGTTCTTC
v_call: TRBV6-5; d_call: TRBD1; j_call: TRBJ1-5; clone_size: .; cdr3_aa: CASSQDRGDNQPQHF; cdr3_nt: TGTGCCAGCAGCCAGGACAGGGGCGACAATCAGCCCCAGCATTTT
v_call: TRBV7-8; d_call: .; j_call: TRBJ1-6; clone_size: once; cdr3_aa: CASSLQGRGSPLHF; cdr3_nt: TGTGCCAGCAGCTTACAGGGGAGGGGTTCACCCCTCCACTTT
v_call: TRBV9; d_call: TRBD2; j_call: TRBJ2-1; clone_size: .; cdr3_aa: CASSVDSGSFGEQFF; cdr3_nt: TGTGCCAGCAGCGTAGACAGCGGGAGTTTTGGTGAGCAGTTCTTC
v_call: TRBV7-2; d_call: .; j_call: TRBJ2-7; clone_size: few; cdr3_aa: CASSLGLRTYEQYF; cdr3_nt: TGTGCCAGCAGCTTAGGCCTGAGGACCTACGAGCAGTACTTC
v_call: TRBV9; d_call: .; j_call: TRBJ2-7; clone_size: .; cdr3_aa: CASSGQENPYEQYF; cdr3_nt: TGTGCCAGCAGCGGACAGGAAAATCCCTACGAGCAGTACTTC
v_call: TRBV9; d_call: .; j_call: TRBJ2-3; clone_size: .; cdr3_aa: CASSGSSGADTQYF; cdr3_nt: TGTGCCAGCAGCGGGAGTTCCGGGGCAGATACGCAGTATTTT
v_call: TRBV12-3/TRBV12-4; d_call: .; j_call: TRBJ1-2; clone_size: .; cdr3_aa: CASSPLSDYGYTF; cdr3_nt: TGTGCCAGCAGTCCGCTGAGTGACTATGGCTACACCTTC
v_call: TRBV9; d_call: TRBD1; j_call: TRBJ2-2; clone_size: .; cdr3_aa: CASSGGLTGAFTGELFF; cdr3_nt: TGTGCCAGCAGCGGAGGTTTGACAGGGGCGTTCACCGGGGAGCTGTTTTTT
v_call: TRBV28; d_call: TRBD2; j_call: TRBJ2-1; clone_size: .; cdr3_aa: CASSYSRGSGSLSYNEQFF; cdr3_nt: TGTGCCAGCAGCTATTCGAGGGGTAGCGGGAGCCTCTCCTACAATGAGCAGTTCTTC
v_call: TRBV7-2; d_call: .; j_call: TRBJ1-1; clone_size: .; cdr3_aa: CASSLLGGTEAFF; cdr3_nt: TGTGCCAGCAGCTTATTAGGGGGCACTGAAGCTTTCTTT
v_call: TRBV19; d_call: TRBD2; j_call: TRBJ2-7; clone_size: .; cdr3_aa: CASRLAGGTSYEQYF; cdr3_nt: TGTGCCAGTAGGCTAGCGGGAGGGACGTCCTACGAGCAGTACTTC
v_call: TRBV5-1; d_call: .; j_call: TRBJ1-1; clone_size: .; cdr3_aa: CASKGAGQMNTEAFF; cdr3_nt: TGCGCCAGCAAAGGGGCGGGGCAGATGAACACTGAAGCTTTCTTT
v_call: TRBV29-1; d_call: TRBD2; j_call: TRBJ2-1; clone_size: .; cdr3_aa: CSVARGLADVGDSYNEQFF; cdr3_nt: TGCAGCGTTGCCCGCGGACTAGCGGACGTGGGCGACTCCTACAATGAGCAGTTCTTC
v_call: TRBV9; d_call: TRBD2; j_call: TRBJ2-1; clone_size: .; cdr3_aa: CASSVEGTSANEQFF; cdr3_nt: TGTGCCAGCAGCGTAGAGGGGACTAGCGCCAATGAGCAGTTCTTC
v_call: TRBV4-3; d_call: TRBD1; j_call: TRBJ2-7; clone_size: .; cdr3_aa: CASSPYPGGYEQYF; cdr3_nt: TGCGCCAGCAGCCCGTACCCAGGGGGATACGAGCAGTACTTC
v_call: TRBV12-3/TRBV12-4; d_call: .; j_call: TRBJ1-5; clone_size: .; cdr3_aa: CASSQGGGPQHF; cdr3_nt: TGTGCCAGCAGCCAAGGGGGGGGGCCCCAGCATTTT
v_call: TRBV7-9; d_call: .; j_call: TRBJ1-1; clone_size: .; cdr3_aa: CASSLEGRNAFF; cdr3_nt: TGTGCCAGCAGCTTAGAAGGGAGGAACGCTTTCTTT
v_call: TRBV6-2/TRBV6-3; d_call: TRBD2; j_call: TRBJ2-1; clone_size: .; cdr3_aa: CASSYSWSSGNEQFF; cdr3_nt: TGTGCCAGCAGTTACTCTTGGTCTAGCGGGAATGAGCAGTTCTTC
v_call: TRBV16; d_call: .; j_call: TRBJ2-7; clone_size: .; cdr3_aa: CASSQSGAHEQYF; cdr3_nt: TGTGCCAGCAGCCAATCAGGGGCCCACGAGCAGTACTTC
v_call: TRBV30; d_call: .; j_call: TRBJ2-1; clone_size: .; cdr3_aa: CAWTTTFGFNEQFF; cdr3_nt: TGTGCCTGGACGACTACTTTTGGCTTCAATGAGCAGTTCTTC
v_call: TRBV2; d_call: TRBD1; j_call: TRBJ2-7; clone_size: .; cdr3_aa: CASERDRAIYEQYF; cdr3_nt: TGTGCCAGCGAACGGGACAGGGCGATTTACGAGCAGTACTTC
v_call: TRBV5-1; d_call: TRBD1; j_call: TRBJ1-2; clone_size: .; cdr3_aa: CASSPTPGGDVSRYGYTF; cdr3_nt: TGCGCCAGCAGCCCGACCCCAGGGGGCGACGTCTCCCGCTATGGCTACACCTTC
v_call: TRBV6-2/TRBV6-3; d_call: .; j_call: TRBJ1-2; clone_size: .; cdr3_aa: CASSYLGAAWGYTF; cdr3_nt: TGTGCCAGCAGTTACCTGGGAGCTGCTTGGGGCTACACCTTC
v_call: TRBV5-1; d_call: TRBD2; j_call: TRBJ2-7; clone_size: .; cdr3_aa: CASSFIHGTSGSYEQYF; cdr3_nt: TGCGCCAGCAGCTTTATACACGGGACTAGCGGTTCCTACGAGCAGTACTTC
v_call: TRBV19; d_call: .; j_call: TRBJ1-2; clone_size: .; cdr3_aa: CASTPPGHQIYGYTF; cdr3_nt: TGTGCCAGTACCCCCCCGGGACACCAAATCTATGGCTACACCTTC
v_call: TRBV5-6; d_call: TRBD2; j_call: TRBJ2-7; clone_size: .; cdr3_aa: CASSPVAGVDEQYF; cdr3_nt: TGTGCCAGCAGCCCGGTTGCGGGAGTAGACGAGCAGTACTTC
v_call: TRBV7-8; d_call: TRBD2; j_call: TRBJ2-7; clone_size: .; cdr3_aa: CASSRGTSGSHEQYF; cdr3_nt: TGTGCCAGCAGCCGAGGGACTAGCGGGAGCCACGAGCAGTACTTC
v_call: TRBV11-2; d_call: .; j_call: TRBJ1-1; clone_size: once; cdr3_aa: CASSLFPGVTEAFF; cdr3_nt: TGTGCCAGCAGCTTATTCCCGGGAGTCACTGAAGCTTTCTTT
v_call: TRBV4-3; d_call: TRBD2; j_call: TRBJ2-7; clone_size: .; cdr3_aa: CASSQDLRLAGAEQYF; cdr3_nt: TGCGCCAGCAGCCAAGATCTCAGACTAGCGGGAGCCGAGCAGTACTTC
v_call: TRBV28; d_call: .; j_call: TRBJ1-6; clone_size: .; cdr3_aa: CATRFPNSPLHF; cdr3_nt: TGTGCCACACGGTTCCCTAATTCACCCCTCCACTTT
v_call: TRBV3-1/TRBV3-2; d_call: TRBD2; j_call: TRBJ2-5; clone_size: few; cdr3_aa: CASSQDTSGTQYF; cdr3_nt: TGTGCCAGCAGCCAAGATACTAGCGGGACCCAGTACTTC
v_call: TRBV5-1; d_call: TRBD2; j_call: TRBJ2-3; clone_size: once; cdr3_aa: CASSLEAGGPFSTDTQYF; cdr3_nt: TGCGCCAGCAGCTTGGAAGCGGGAGGCCCCTTTAGCACAGATACGCAGTATTTT
v_call: TRBV5-1; d_call: TRBD2; j_call: TRBJ2-1; clone_size: .; cdr3_aa: CASQLAGGYEQFF; cdr3_nt: TGCGCCAGCCAACTAGCGGGAGGGTATGAGCAGTTCTTC
v_call: TRBV11-2; d_call: TRBD2; j_call: TRBJ2-7; clone_size: .; cdr3_aa: CASSLGGTSTAYEQYF; cdr3_nt: TGTGCCAGCAGCTTAGGGGGGACTAGCACAGCCTACGAGCAGTACTTC
v_call: TRBV20-1; d_call: TRBD2; j_call: TRBJ2-7; clone_size: .; cdr3_aa: CSASGRETYEQYF; cdr3_nt: TGCAGTGCTAGTGGGCGGGAGACTTACGAGCAGTACTTC
v_call: TRBV5-1; d_call: .; j_call: TRBJ1-6; clone_size: once; cdr3_aa: CASSLGQIGTYNSPLHF; cdr3_nt: TGCGCCAGCAGCTTGGGACAAATCGGGACCTATAATTCACCCCTCCACTTT
v_call: TRBV12-3/TRBV12-4; d_call: .; j_call: TRBJ2-1; clone_size: .; cdr3_aa: CASSTTRLDEQFF; cdr3_nt: TGTGCCAGCAGCACGACTAGACTGGATGAGCAGTTCTTC
v_call: TRBV6-5; d_call: TRBD2; j_call: TRBJ2-7; clone_size: .; cdr3_aa: CASRTDGRGGEQYF; cdr3_nt: TGTGCCAGTAGGACAGACGGGAGGGGAGGCGAGCAGTACTTC